The 18 T cell receptor beta chains in this list originate from one sample, sequenced in a study of blood T cell repertoires in COVID-19. The method was immunoSEQ multiplex PCR; TCRdb's version includes in-frame clones alone and lacks a portion of them. The profile covers hundreds of thousands of clones, with over 80% appearing a single time and 10% taken by the ten largest. Sequenced input: peripheral blood. The origin of the receptors is a woman in her seventies with COVID-19, enrolled during active disease.

The CDR3 here is CASSWGQGLAKNIQYF. CDR3 nucleotides: TGTGCCAGCAGCTGGGGACAGGGGCTAGCCAAAAACATTCAGTACTTC. This sequence joins TRBV5-4 and TRBJ2-4; TRBD1 matches 10 bases. Trimming at V came to 3 bases and at J to 0 bases, leaving 3 bases not matched to a gene. The CDR3 totals 16 residues. CDR1 is SGHNT, CDR2 YYREEE, per germline (reference sequence). Drawing the rest from reference TRBV5-4 and TRBJ2-4, the complete variable domain is ETGVTQSPTHLIKTRGQQVTLRCSSQSGHNTVSWYQQALGQGPQFIFQYYREEENGRGNFPPRFSGLQFPNYSSELNVNALELDDSALYLCASSWGQGLAKNIQYFGAGTRLSVL.

Worth noting for this clone: Other DNA sequences in this sample translate to the same CDR3. The chain joins TRBV15 to TRBJ2-5; 7 bases agree with TRBD1. Germline V lookup: CDR1 LNHNV, CDR2 YYDKDF (reference sequence). V lost 0 bases, J lost 5 bases, and 0 bases stayed unmatched. The CDR3 totals 13 residues. For the CDR3, the DNA is TGTGCCACCAGCAGAGACAGGGGGGAGACCCAGTACTTC. Amino acids: CATSRDRGETQYF.

This rearrangement joins TRBV20-1 to TRBJ2-7, with D maybe TRBD2 (6 bases). In germline, CDR1 is DFQATT, CDR2 SNEGSKA (reference sequence). This CDR3 contains 11 residues. The CDR3 loop is CVVAVSYEQYF. Here the CDR3 DNA reads TGCGTCGTAGCGGTATCCTACGAGCAGTACTTC.

The chain uses TRBV6-5 and TRBJ2-7; TRBD2 matches at 13 bases. This CDR3 spans 14 amino acids. The V gene's germline CDR1 is MNHEY and CDR2 SVGAGI. Trimming at V came to 6 bases and at J to 3 bases, leaving 2 bases not matched to a gene. The CDR3 sequence: CASSRTSGSYEQYF. The CDR3 region has the DNA TGTGCCAGCAGCCGGACTAGCGGGAGCTACGAGCAGTACTTC.

Only one count was recorded for this clone. This rearrangement joins TRBV28 to TRBJ1-6, with D perhaps matching TRBD1 (6 bases). V was pared by 6 bases and J by 9 bases, with 9 bases between. CDR1 is MDHEN and CDR2 is SYDVKM in the germline V gene. This CDR3 is built from 12 residues. The CDR3 loop is CASSTRGSPLHF. DNA for the CDR3: TGTGCCAGCAGCACCAGGGGTTCACCCCTCCACTTT.

The chain carries TRBV4-1 and TRBJ1-2; D ambiguous. V dropped 4 bases and J dropped 8 bases, with 23 bases sitting between them. Germline V CDR1 and CDR2: MGHRA, YSYEKL. The CDR3 length is 16 residues. CDR3 loop: CASSPSGGDTRAGYTF. The DNA for the CDR3 is TGCGCCAGCAGCCCGTCGGGCGGAGACACGCGGGCAGGCTACACCTTC.

J is TRBJ2-3 and V is TRBV28, with a tentative D call TRBD1 (6 bases). CDR3 length: 17 amino acids. Germline values: CDR1 MDHEN, CDR2 SYDVKM. Trimming removed 5 bases from V and 1 base from J, with 19 bases in between. Here the CDR3 DNA reads TGTGCCAGCAGTCCAAACCGGGACACCGCCCGCACAGATACGCAGTATTTT. Translated: CASSPNRDTARTDTQYF.

This chain uses TRBV28 with TRBJ2-1; D may be TRBD2 (6 bases). The CDR3 totals 13 residues. With 9 bases removed from V and 6 bases from J, the gap between germline ends came to 15 bases. Germline assignment: CDR1 MDHEN and CDR2 SYDVKM. The CDR3 bases are TGTGCCAGTATAGGGAGGATGGGCAATGAGCAGTTCTTC. Amino acid sequence: CASIGRMGNEQFF.

V and J are TRBV4-2 and TRBJ2-1; 8 nucleotides line up with TRBD2. The V gene's germline CDR1 is LGHNA and CDR2 YNFKEQ. CDR3 length: 17 residues. J lost 7 bases, V lost 4 bases, and 15 bases had no gene match. CDR3 bases: TGTGCCAGCAGCCGCGGATTACGAGCGGGAGCTGGAAATGAGCAGTTCTTC. It translates to CASSRGLRAGAGNEQFF.

CDR3 amino acids: CASSYRQGNSPLHF. The CDR3 DNA is TGTGCCAGCAGCTACCGACAGGGGAATTCACCCCTCCACTTT. The rearrangement uses TRBV7-9 and TRBJ1-6, with 8 bases matching TRBD1. Germline V CDR1 and CDR2: SEHNR, FQNEAQ (reference sequence). The CDR3 has 14 residues. The trim removed 4 bases at V and 7 bases at J, leaving 3 bases unmatched. The entire variable domain, with the rest obtained from reference TRBV7-9 and TRBJ1-6, is as follows: DTGVSQNPRHKITKRGQNVTFRCDPISEHNRLYWYRQTLGQGPEFLTYFQNEAQLEKSRLLSDRFSAERPKGSFSTLEIQRTEQGDSAMYLCASSYRQGNSPLHFGNGTRLTVT.

The chain couples TRBV2 to TRBJ1-2; D gene ambiguous. Trimming pared 6 bases from V and 2 bases from J, leaving 7 bases between. The germline CDR1 and CDR2 sequences are SNHLY and FYNNEI. The CDR3 consists of 12 residues. CDR3 protein: CASSVENYGYTF. Here the CDR3 DNA reads TGTGCCAGCAGCGTTGAGAACTATGGCTACACCTTC.

The V and J genes are TRBV18 and TRBJ2-6; maybe TRBD1 (5 bases). Germline CDR1 is KGHSH and CDR2 is LQKENI. The CDR3 length is 15 residues. The V end lost 6 bases, the J end lost 0 bases, and 9 bases lay between the germline ends. The CDR3 spells CASSQDSSGANVLTF. DNA for the CDR3: TGTGCCAGCTCTCAAGACAGCTCTGGGGCCAACGTCCTGACTTTC.

V and J are TRBV18 and TRBJ2-7, with TRBD1 identical over 8 bases. This CDR3 contains 13 residues. Germline CDR1 reads KGHSH; CDR2 reads LQKENI. Trimming removed 4 bases from V and 5 bases from J; junction bases left unmatched: 4. The CDR3 region has the DNA TGTGCCAGCTCACGACAGGGGCCCCACGAGCAGTACTTC. Protein product: CASSRQGPHEQYF.

This sequence joins TRBV6-6 and TRBJ1-2, with 9 bases aligning to TRBD1. From germline, CDR1 is MNHNY and CDR2 SVGAGI (reference sequence). The CDR3 is 15 residues long. V dropped 2 bases and J dropped 2; count of bases not matched to a gene: 3. The chain's CDR3 is CASSYPGTGNYGYTF. CDR3 coding DNA: TGTGCCAGCAGTTACCCCGGGACAGGGAACTATGGCTACACCTTC.

The rearrangement joins TRBV19 to TRBJ1-6, with 10 bases matching TRBD1. After removal of 3 bases from V and 7 bases from J, the junction contained 9 bases not matched to a gene. The CDR3 consists of 17 residues. Germline V gene sequence: CDR1 LNHDA, CDR2 SQIVND (reference sequence). CDR3 sequence (DNA): TGTGCCAGTAGTATGTTCGCCGGGACAGGGGACAATTCACCCCTCCACTTT. Translation gives CASSMFAGTGDNSPLHF.

The chain recombines TRBV29-1 with TRBJ1-2; D is ambiguous. CDR1 is SQVTM, CDR2 ANQGSEA, per germline. The CDR3 covers 13 residues. V was clipped by 4 bases and J by 4 bases, with 13 bases between them. This CDR3 is CSVGLVASYGYTF. The CDR3 nucleotides are TGCAGCGTTGGGTTGGTCGCCAGCTATGGCTACACCTTC.

This chain links TRBV6-4 with TRBJ2-1, with 12 bases identical to TRBD2. In germline, CDR1 is MRHNA, CDR2 SNTAGT. This CDR3 comprises 14 residues. V lost 8 bases to trimming and J lost 7 bases; unmatched junction nucleotides: 6. The CDR3, as DNA: TGTGCCAGCCGAAGACTAGCGGGAGAAAATGAGCAGTTCTTC. It yields the protein CASRRLAGENEQFF.

The genes are TRBV4-3 and TRBJ1-4; 8 bases fit TRBD1. The V gene's germline CDR1 is LGHNA and CDR2 YSLEER. Unmatched junction bases numbered 8, after V lost 3 bases and J lost 8 bases. The CDR3 length is 15 residues. This CDR3 reads CASSHTRGREEKLFF. As DNA, the CDR3 is TGCGCCAGCAGCCACACCAGGGGGCGCGAGGAAAAACTGTTTTTT.